This TCR beta chain was retrieved from a study of blood T cell repertoires in COVID-19. The overall study: The United States, Italy and Spain were the sources of the acute and convalescent COVID-19 samples. T cells, B-cell-depleted T cells, or PBMCs provided the cDNA or gDNA that served as material.

Authors' analysis steps: Amplified reference gene primers provided the basis for estimating nucleated cell counts. Using immunoSEQ multiplex PCR, the repertoire was profiled, and TCRdb retains in-frame clones only, with some absent. V and J calls and clone size are those listed in that table; D and trimming were worked out from the DNA. The sample shows roughly 280,000 clones, approximately 88% of them seen only once. This CDR3 contains 16 residues. The V gene end was trimmed by 4 bases and the J gene end by 3 bases; junction bases not matched to a gene: 8. CDR1 and CDR2 (germline): SGDLS, YYNGEE. The TCR sequence derives from a man over 45 with acute or convalescent COVID-19. V usage is TRBV9 and J usage is TRBJ2-2; 8 nucleotides agree with TRBD1. The sequencing sample was made of peripheral blood. CDR3 protein: CASSFQGAEYTGELFF. The CDR3 bases are TGTGCCAGCAGCTTTCAGGGGGCCGAGTACACCGGGGAGCTGTTTTTT.